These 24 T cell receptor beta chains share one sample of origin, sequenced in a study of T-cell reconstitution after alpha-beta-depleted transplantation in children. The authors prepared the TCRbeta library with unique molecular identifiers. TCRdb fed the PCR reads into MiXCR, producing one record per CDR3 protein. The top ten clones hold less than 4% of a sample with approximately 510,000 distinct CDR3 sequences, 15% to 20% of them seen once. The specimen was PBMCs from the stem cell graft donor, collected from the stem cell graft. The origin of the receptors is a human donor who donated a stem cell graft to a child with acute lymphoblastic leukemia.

The CDR3 region has the DNA TGTGCCAGCAGAGCTTCCCTCGGGCAGTTCTTC. Translating gives CASRASLGQFF. The V gene is TRBV12-3 or TRBV12-4, the J gene TRBJ2-1, with D uncertain. CDR3 size: 11 residues. The V and J ends lost 6 bases and 12 bases respectively, with 12 bases between them.

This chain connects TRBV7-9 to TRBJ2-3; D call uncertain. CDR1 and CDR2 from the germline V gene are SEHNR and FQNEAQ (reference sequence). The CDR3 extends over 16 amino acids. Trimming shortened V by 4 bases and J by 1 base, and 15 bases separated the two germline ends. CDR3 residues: CASSWGLTEGTDTQYF. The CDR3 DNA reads TGTGCCAGCAGCTGGGGTCTCACCGAGGGCACAGATACGCAGTATTTT.

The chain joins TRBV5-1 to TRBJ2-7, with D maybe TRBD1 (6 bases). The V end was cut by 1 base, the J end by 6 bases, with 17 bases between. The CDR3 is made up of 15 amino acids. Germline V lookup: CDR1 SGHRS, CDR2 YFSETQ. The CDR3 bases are TGCGCCAGCAGCTTGCTCCTGGAGGTAGGGGGCGAGCAGTACTTC. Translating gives CASSLLLEVGGEQYF.

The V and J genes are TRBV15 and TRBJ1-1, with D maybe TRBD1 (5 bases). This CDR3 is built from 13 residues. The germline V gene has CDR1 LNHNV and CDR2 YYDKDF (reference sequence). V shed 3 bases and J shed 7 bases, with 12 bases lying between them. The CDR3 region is CATSRALGGEAFF. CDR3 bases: TGTGCCACCAGCAGGGCACTGGGGGGTGAAGCTTTCTTT.

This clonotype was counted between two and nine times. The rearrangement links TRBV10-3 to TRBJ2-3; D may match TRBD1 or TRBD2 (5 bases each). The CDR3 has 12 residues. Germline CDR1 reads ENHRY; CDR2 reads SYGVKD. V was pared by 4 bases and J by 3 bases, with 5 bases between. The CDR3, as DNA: TGTGCCATCAGTGGGGGGACAGATACGCAGTATTTT. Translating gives CAISGGTDTQYF.

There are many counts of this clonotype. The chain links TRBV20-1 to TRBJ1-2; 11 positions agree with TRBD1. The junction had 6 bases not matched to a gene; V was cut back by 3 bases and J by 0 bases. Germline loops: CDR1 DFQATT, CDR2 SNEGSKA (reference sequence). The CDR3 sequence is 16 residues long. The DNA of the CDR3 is TGCAGTGCTAGGGGGACAGGGGGTAGGGCTAACTATGGCTACACCTTC. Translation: CSARGTGGRANYGYTF.

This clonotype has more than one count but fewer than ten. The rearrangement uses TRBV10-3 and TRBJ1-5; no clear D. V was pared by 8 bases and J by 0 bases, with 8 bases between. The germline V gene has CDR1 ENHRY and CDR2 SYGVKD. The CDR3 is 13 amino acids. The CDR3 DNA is TGTGCCATCGCAGAGGCTAGCAATCAGCCCCAGCATTTT. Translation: CAIAEASNQPQHF.

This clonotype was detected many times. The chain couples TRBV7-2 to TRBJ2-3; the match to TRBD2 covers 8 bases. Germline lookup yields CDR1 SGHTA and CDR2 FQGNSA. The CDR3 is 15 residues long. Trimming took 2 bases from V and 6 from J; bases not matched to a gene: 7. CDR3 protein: CASSLREGREDTQYF. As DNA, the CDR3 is TGTGCCAGCAGCTTACGGGAGGGCCGGGAGGATACGCAGTATTTT. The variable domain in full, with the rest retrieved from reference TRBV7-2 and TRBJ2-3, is GAGVSQSPSNKVTEKGKDVELRCDPISGHTALYWYRQSLGQGLEFLIYFQGNSAPDKSGLPSDRFSAERTGGSVSTLTIQRTQQEDSAVYLCASSLREGREDTQYFGPGTRLTVL.

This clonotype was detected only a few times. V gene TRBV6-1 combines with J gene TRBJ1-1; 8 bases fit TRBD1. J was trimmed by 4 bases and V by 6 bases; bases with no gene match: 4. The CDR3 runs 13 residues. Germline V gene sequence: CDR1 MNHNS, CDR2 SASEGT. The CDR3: CASRTGVTTEAFF. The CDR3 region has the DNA TGTGCCAGCAGGACAGGGGTGACCACTGAAGCTTTCTTT.

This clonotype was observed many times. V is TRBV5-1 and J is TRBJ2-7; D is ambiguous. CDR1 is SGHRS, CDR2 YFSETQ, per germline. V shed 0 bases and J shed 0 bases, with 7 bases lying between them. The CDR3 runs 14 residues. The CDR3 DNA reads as TGCGCCAGCAGCTTGGAGGCAGTCTCCTACGAGCAGTACTTC. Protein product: CASSLEAVSYEQYF.

CDR3 DNA sequence: TGTGCCAGCAGCGTAGGGGCTGGGGCCTCCTACGAGCAGTACTTC. Protein product: CASSVGAGASYEQYF. This chain uses TRBV9 with TRBJ2-7; D is possibly TRBD1 (5 bases). The CDR3 is made up of 15 amino acids. Trimming pared 0 bases from V and 0 bases from J, leaving 10 bases between. Germline CDR1 reads SGDLS; CDR2 reads YYNGEE.

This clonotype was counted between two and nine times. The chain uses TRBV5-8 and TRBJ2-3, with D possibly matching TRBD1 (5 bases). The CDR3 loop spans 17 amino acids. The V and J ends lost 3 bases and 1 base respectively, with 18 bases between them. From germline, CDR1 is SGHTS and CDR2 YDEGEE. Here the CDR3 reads CASSSGLVQARTDTQYF. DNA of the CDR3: TGTGCCAGCAGCTCCGGATTGGTACAGGCCCGCACAGATACGCAGTATTTT.

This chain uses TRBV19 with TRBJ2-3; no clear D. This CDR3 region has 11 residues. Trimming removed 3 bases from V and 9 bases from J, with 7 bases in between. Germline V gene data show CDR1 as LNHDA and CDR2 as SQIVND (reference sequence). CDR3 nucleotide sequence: TGTGCCAGTAGTATGCGGAGCACGCAGTATTTT. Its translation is CASSMRSTQYF.

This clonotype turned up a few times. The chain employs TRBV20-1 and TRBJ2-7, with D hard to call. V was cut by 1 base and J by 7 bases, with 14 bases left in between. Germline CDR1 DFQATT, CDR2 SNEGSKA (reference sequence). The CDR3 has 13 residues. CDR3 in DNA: TGCAGTGCTAGAGGGACGAGGTTGGGGGAGCAGTACTTC. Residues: CSARGTRLGEQYF.

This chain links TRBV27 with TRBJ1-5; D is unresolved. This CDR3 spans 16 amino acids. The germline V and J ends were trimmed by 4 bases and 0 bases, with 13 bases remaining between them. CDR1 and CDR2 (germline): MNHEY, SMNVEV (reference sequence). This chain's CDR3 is CASSSSGPYSNQPQHF. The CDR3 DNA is TGTGCCAGCAGTTCGTCAGGTCCCTATAGCAATCAGCCCCAGCATTTT.

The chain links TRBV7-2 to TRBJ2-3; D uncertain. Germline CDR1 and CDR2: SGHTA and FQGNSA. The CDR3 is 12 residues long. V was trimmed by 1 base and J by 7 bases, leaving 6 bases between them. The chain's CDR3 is CASSLDKNTQYF. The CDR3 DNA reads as TGTGCCAGCAGCTTAGATAAGAATACGCAGTATTTT.

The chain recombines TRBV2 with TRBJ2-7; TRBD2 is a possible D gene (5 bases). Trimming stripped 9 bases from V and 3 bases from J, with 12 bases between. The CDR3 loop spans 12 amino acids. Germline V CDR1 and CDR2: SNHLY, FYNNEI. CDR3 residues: CASWGANYEQYF. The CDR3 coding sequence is TGTGCCAGTTGGGGAGCAAACTACGAGCAGTACTTC.

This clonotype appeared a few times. CDR3 sequence reads: CASSISSTGKNEQFF. In nucleotides, the CDR3 is TGCGCCAGCAGCATATCGTCGACAGGGAAGAATGAGCAGTTCTTC. V and J are TRBV5-1 and TRBJ2-1; 7 bases fit TRBD1. Germline V gene data show CDR1 as SGHRS and CDR2 as YFSETQ. The V and J ends lost 4 bases and 7 bases, in that order; junction bases with no gene match: 11. CDR3 length: 15 amino acids.

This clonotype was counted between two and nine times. For the CDR3, the DNA is TGTGCCAGCAGAGATGGACTAGCTTTGGATGAGCAGTTCTTC. It translates to CASRDGLALDEQFF. The genes are TRBV7-2 and TRBJ2-1; 8 bases are a match to TRBD2. Per the germline V gene, CDR1 is SGHTA and CDR2 is FQGNSA. Trimming took 6 bases from V and 8 from J; bases not matched to a gene: 9. The CDR3 covers 14 residues. The whole variable domain, filled in from reference TRBV7-2 and TRBJ2-1, reads GAGVSQSPSNKVTEKGKDVELRCDPISGHTALYWYRQSLGQGLEFLIYFQGNSAPDKSGLPSDRFSAERTGGSVSTLTIQRTQQEDSAVYLCASRDGLALDEQFFGPGTRLTVL.

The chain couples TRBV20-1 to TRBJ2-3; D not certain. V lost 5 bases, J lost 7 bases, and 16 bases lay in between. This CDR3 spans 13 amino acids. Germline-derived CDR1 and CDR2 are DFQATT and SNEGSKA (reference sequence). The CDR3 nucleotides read TGCAGTGCTCCGGATTTACTGCGGTATACGCAGTATTTT. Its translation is CSAPDLLRYTQYF.

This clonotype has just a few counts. CDR3: CASSPSLARSTGELFF. The DNA of the CDR3 is TGTGCCAGCTCACCTTCCCTAGCGCGATCCACCGGGGAGCTGTTTTTT. The V gene is TRBV18, the J gene TRBJ2-2; maybe TRBD2 (6 bases). The germline CDR1 and CDR2 sequences are KGHSH and LQKENI. Between the trimmed V and J ends, which lost 3 bases and 4 bases, there was a span of 15 bases. The CDR3 spans 16 residues. Combining the CDR3 with reference TRBV18 and TRBJ2-2 gives the whole variable domain NAGVMQNPRHLVRRRGQEARLRCSPMKGHSHVYWYRQLPEEGLKFMVYLQKENIIDESGMPKERFSAEFPKEGPSILRIQQVVRGDSAAYFCASSPSLARSTGELFFGEGSRLTVL.

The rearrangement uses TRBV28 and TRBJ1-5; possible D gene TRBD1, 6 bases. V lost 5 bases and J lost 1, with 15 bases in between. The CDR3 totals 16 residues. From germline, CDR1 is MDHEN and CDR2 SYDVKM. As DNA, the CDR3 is TGTGCCAGCAGTGCTCCACAGGGAGGGAGCAATCAGCCCCAGCATTTT. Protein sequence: CASSAPQGGSNQPQHF.

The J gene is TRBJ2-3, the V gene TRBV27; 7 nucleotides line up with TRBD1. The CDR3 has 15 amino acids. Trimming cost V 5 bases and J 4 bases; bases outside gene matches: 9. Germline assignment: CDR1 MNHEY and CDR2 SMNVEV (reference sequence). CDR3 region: CASSDRDISSDTQYF. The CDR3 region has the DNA TGTGCCAGCAGTGACAGGGATATTTCCTCAGATACGCAGTATTTT.

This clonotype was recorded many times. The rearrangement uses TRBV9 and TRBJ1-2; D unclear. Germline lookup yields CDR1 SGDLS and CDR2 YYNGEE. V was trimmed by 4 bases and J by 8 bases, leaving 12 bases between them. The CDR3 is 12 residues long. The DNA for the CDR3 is TGTGCCAGCAGCTCCGACCTGGGAGGCTACACCTTC. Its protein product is CASSSDLGGYTF.